The 10 T cell receptor beta chains below all came from one sample that was sequenced in a study of blood T cell repertoires in COVID-19. TCRdb's table, derived via immunoSEQ multiplex PCR, lists solely in-frame clones and lacks some. The sample holds about 130,000 clones, 85% to 90% seen once. What was sequenced was peripheral blood. These receptors were collected from a man older than 75 with active or convalescent COVID-19.

V is TRBV4-1 and J is TRBJ2-5; D possibly corresponds to TRBD1 (6 bases). The germline V gene encodes CDR1 MGHRA and CDR2 YSYEKL. Trimming stripped 0 bases from V and 2 bases from J, with 13 bases between. This CDR3 region has 16 residues. The CDR3 region is CASSQELRGNQETQYF. Written as DNA, the CDR3 is TGCGCCAGCAGCCAAGAACTCAGGGGAAATCAAGAGACCCAGTACTTC.

In this sample, this clone turned up once. The chain couples TRBV20-1 to TRBJ1-2; D gene ambiguous. Per the germline V gene, CDR1 is DFQATT and CDR2 is SNEGSKA (reference sequence). The CDR3 runs to 11 residues. V was trimmed by 3 bases and J by 8 bases, leaving 10 bases between them. CDR3 nucleotide sequence: TGCAGTGCTAGCCCGGGAGAAGGCTACACCTTC. Protein sequence: CSASPGEGYTF.

The chain has TRBV18 and TRBJ2-7, with 13 bases that match TRBD2. CDR3 length: 15 amino acids. Germline CDR1 KGHSH, CDR2 LQKENI. The junction had 1 base not matched to a gene; V was cut back by 3 bases and J by 2 bases. CDR3 in DNA: TGTGCCAGCTCACCCGGGACTAGCGGGGCCTACGAGCAGTACTTC. Translation: CASSPGTSGAYEQYF.

The chain has TRBV5-1 and TRBJ2-2, with D unresolved. Germline V gene lookup returns CDR1 SGHRS and CDR2 YFSETQ. The CDR3 sequence is 14 residues long. Deletions cut 0 bases from V and 1 base from J, with 4 bases between. The CDR3 sequence is CASSLGENTGELFF. DNA of the CDR3: TGCGCCAGCAGCTTGGGAGAGAACACCGGGGAGCTGTTTTTT.

This sequence joins TRBV5-1 and TRBJ1-2, with 7 bases fitting TRBD1. This CDR3 has 15 residues. V dropped 1 base and J dropped 7; count of bases not matched to a gene: 10. CDR1 is SGHRS, CDR2 YFSETQ, per germline. CDR3 nucleotides: TGCGCCAGCAGCTTGCTGGAACAGACAGGGAGTGGCTACACCTTC. It translates to CASSLLEQTGSGYTF.

The genes are TRBV6-5 and TRBJ1-5; possible D gene TRBD1, 6 bases. Per germline, CDR1 MNHEY and CDR2 SVGAGI. With 6 bases removed from V and 5 bases from J, the gap between germline ends came to 14 bases. This CDR3 is built from 14 residues. The CDR3 sequence: CASSRNREHQPQHF. CDR3 coding DNA: TGTGCCAGCAGCCGCAACAGGGAACATCAGCCCCAGCATTTT.

The chain carries TRBV6-1 and TRBJ1-5; possibly TRBD1 for D (5 bases). The CDR3 extends over 16 amino acids. Germline CDR1 MNHNS, CDR2 SASEGT. Trimming removed 2 bases at V and 5 bases at J, with 16 bases between. The CDR3 nucleotides read TGTGCCAGCAGTGAATATCCCCAGGGCGCAGATCAGCCCCAGCATTTT. Amino acid sequence: CASSEYPQGADQPQHF.

The chain uses TRBV3-1 (or the pseudogene TRBV3-2) and TRBJ1-2; D might be TRBD1 (6 bases). Germline V gives CDR1 LGHDT, CDR2 YNNKEL (reference sequence). Trimming pared 0 bases from V and 10 bases from J, leaving 9 bases between. The CDR3 is 12 residues long. CDR3 amino acids: CASSQDGGHYTF. In DNA, the CDR3 is TGTGCCAGCAGCCAAGATGGGGGACACTACACCTTC.

The J gene is TRBJ2-5, the V gene TRBV5-6; TRBD1 agrees at 7 bases. J gave up 1 base and V 3 bases, and 9 bases lay outside the gene matches. Germline V gives CDR1 SGHDT, CDR2 YYEEEE. The CDR3 sequence is 16 residues long. The CDR3 DNA sequence: TGTGCCAGCAGCTGGGGGTGGGGACAGATCCAAGAGACCCAGTACTTC. This encodes CASSWGWGQIQETQYF.

The chain joins TRBV6-5 to TRBJ1-5, with D unresolved. V dropped 5 bases and J dropped 5 bases, with 10 bases sitting between them. There are 13 residues in the CDR3. CDR1 and CDR2 (germline): MNHEY, SVGAGI. CDR3 sequence: CASSRLRDQPQHF. The CDR3 coding sequence is TGTGCCAGCAGTCGACTACGTGATCAGCCCCAGCATTTT.